The next 21 T cell receptor beta chains were all read from a single sample in a study of blood T cell repertoires in COVID-19. Sequenced by immunoSEQ multiplex PCR; TCRdb stores in-frame clones only, minus some. The top ten hold 8% to 9% of the sample, which has 250,000 to 350,000 clones, 87% seen once. The source material was PBMCs or T cells enriched from blood (not recorded which). The receptors shown here come from a woman between 18 and 29 years old who had recovered from COVID-19.

The chain carries TRBV7-9 and TRBJ1-1; D is perhaps TRBD1 (6 bases). The length of the CDR3 is 12 residues. Germline-derived CDR1 and CDR2 are SEHNR and FQNEAQ (reference sequence). The V gene lost 6 bases and the J gene lost 7 bases, with 12 bases spanning the gap. This CDR3 is CASSQTGYEAFF. For the CDR3, the DNA is TGTGCCAGCAGTCAAACAGGGTATGAAGCTTTCTTT.

The chain has TRBV19 and TRBJ2-3, with a possible D match to TRBD2 (6 bases). Germline CDR1 is LNHDA and CDR2 is SQIVND (reference sequence). The CDR3 spans 13 residues. V was clipped by 4 bases and J by 2 bases, with 7 bases between them. DNA of the CDR3: TGTGCCAGTAGTAGCGGGGACACAGATACGCAGTATTTT. This gives the protein CASSSGDTDTQYF.

The chain recombines TRBV28 with TRBJ2-3, with D unresolved. From germline, CDR1 is MDHEN and CDR2 SYDVKM. This CDR3 is 14 amino acids long. Trimming removed 2 bases at V and 4 bases at J, with 10 bases between. The CDR3 region is CASSLNSPADTQYF. CDR3 DNA sequence: TGTGCCAGCAGTTTAAATAGTCCTGCAGATACGCAGTATTTT.

The CDR3 sequence: CATKGQGFSYEQYF. The CDR3 DNA is TGTGCCACCAAGGGACAGGGATTTTCCTACGAGCAGTACTTC. The rearrangement joins TRBV2 to TRBJ2-7; 9 bases align to TRBD1. V shed 10 bases and J 1 base; nucleotides not matched to a gene: 8. Germline CDR1 is SNHLY and CDR2 is FYNNEI. The length of the CDR3 is 14 residues.

This chain connects TRBV19 to TRBJ1-2, with 7 bases aligning to TRBD1. The CDR3 is 17 residues long. Trimming at V came to 8 bases and at J to 4 bases, leaving 19 bases not matched to a gene. CDR1 and CDR2 from the germline V gene are LNHDA and SQIVND (reference sequence). The CDR3 DNA sequence: TGTGCCAGTGGGCGAGGCGGGACAGCGGTTTTAAGCTATGGCTACACCTTC. It translates to CASGRGGTAVLSYGYTF.

V gene TRBV7-9 combines with J gene TRBJ1-2; D unclear. This CDR3 is built from 17 residues. The germline V gene has CDR1 SEHNR and CDR2 FQNEAQ (reference sequence). V was trimmed by 2 bases and J by 0 bases, leaving 16 bases between them. This CDR3 is CASSLTVLNEANYGYTF. In nucleotides, the CDR3 is TGTGCCAGCAGCTTAACGGTGCTGAATGAGGCTAACTATGGCTACACCTTC. Full variable domain (remainder filled in from reference TRBV7-9 and TRBJ1-2): DTGVSQNPRHKITKRGQNVTFRCDPISEHNRLYWYRQTLGQGPEFLTYFQNEAQLEKSRLLSDRFSAERPKGSFSTLEIQRTEQGDSAMYLCASSLTVLNEANYGYTFGSGTRLTVV.

The V and J genes are TRBV7-2 and TRBJ2-1, with 7 bases aligning to TRBD2. The germline CDR1 and CDR2 sequences are SGHTA and FQGNSA. The CDR3 runs to 16 residues. V was clipped by 2 bases and J by 2 bases; unmatched bases: 6. This chain's CDR3 is CASSLIRGSAYNEQFF. The CDR3, as DNA: TGTGCCAGCAGCTTAATACGCGGGAGCGCCTACAATGAGCAGTTCTTC. Filled out from reference TRBV7-2 and TRBJ2-1, the complete variable domain reads GAGVSQSPSNKVTEKGKDVELRCDPISGHTALYWYRQSLGQGLEFLIYFQGNSAPDKSGLPSDRFSAERTGGSVSTLTIQRTQQEDSAVYLCASSLIRGSAYNEQFFGPGTRLTVL.

The V and J genes are TRBV9 and TRBJ1-2, with D perhaps TRBD1 (6 bases). Trimming took 0 bases from V and 4 from J, leaving 22 bases between them. The CDR3 is 18 amino acids. CDR1 is SGDLS and CDR2 is YYNGEE in the germline V gene. The CDR3 sequence is CASSVGQGMGYSGYGYTF. In nucleotides, the CDR3 is TGTGCCAGCAGCGTAGGTCAGGGGATGGGATACTCTGGCTATGGCTACACCTTC.

The chain uses TRBV4-3 and TRBJ2-1; TRBD1 is a possible D gene (6 bases). The CDR3 is 15 amino acids. V gave up 4 bases and J gave up 10 bases, with 20 bases separating them. Germline assignment: CDR1 LGHNA and CDR2 YSLEER. In DNA form, the CDR3 reads TGCGCCAGCAGCCCCTCCTGGTTGGGGGCGGAGGAGCAGTTCTTC. The encoded protein is CASSPSWLGAEEQFF.

V gene TRBV6-2 or TRBV6-3 combines with J gene TRBJ1-2; maybe TRBD1 (5 bases). From germline, CDR1 is MNHEY and CDR2 SVGEGT. V was trimmed by 2 bases and J by 0 bases, leaving 10 bases between them. The CDR3 consists of 15 residues. CDR3: CASSYLTAANYGYTF. The CDR3 nucleotides read TGTGCCAGCAGTTACCTGACAGCAGCTAACTATGGCTACACCTTC.

The V and J genes are TRBV18 and TRBJ1-2, with 10 bases that match TRBD1. The V and J ends lost 1 base and 3 bases, in that order; junction bases with no gene match: 5. CDR1 is KGHSH, CDR2 LQKENI, per germline. The CDR3 consists of 16 residues. The CDR3 region is CASSPRDRGQDYGYTF. Here the CDR3 DNA reads TGTGCCAGCTCACCACGTGACAGGGGGCAAGACTATGGCTACACCTTC.

The gene calls are TRBV6-5 and TRBJ1-2; D perhaps matches TRBD1 (5 bases). The CDR3 is 12 residues long. Germline V CDR1 and CDR2: MNHEY, SVGAGI. V was clipped by 3 bases and J by 6 bases, with 8 bases between them. The DNA of the CDR3 is TGTGCCAGCAGTTATCGGGGGAATGGCTACACCTTC. Translated: CASSYRGNGYTF.

The chain is built from TRBV6-2 or TRBV6-3 and TRBJ2-7; D remains ambiguous. Between the trimmed V and J ends, which lost 0 bases and 0 bases, there was a span of 9 bases. This CDR3 contains 15 residues. Germline V gives CDR1 MNHEY, CDR2 SVGEGT. As DNA, the CDR3 is TGTGCCAGCAGTTACTCGGCGGAGAGCTCCTACGAGCAGTACTTC. This sequence encodes CASSYSAESSYEQYF.

The chain links TRBV4-3 to TRBJ2-2; D may be TRBD1 (6 bases). Germline values: CDR1 LGHNA, CDR2 YSLEER. V was shortened by 1 base and J by 3 bases, with 9 bases between the two germline ends. CDR3 length equals 15 residues. The CDR3 here is CASSQGRGDTGELFF. Here the CDR3 DNA reads TGCGCCAGCAGCCAAGGCAGGGGCGACACCGGGGAGCTGTTTTTT.

The chain links TRBV4-1 to TRBJ1-6; tentatively, D is TRBD1 (6 bases). Germline CDR1 reads MGHRA; CDR2 reads YSYEKL. Trimming shortened V by 0 bases and J by 8 bases, and 14 bases separated the two germline ends. The CDR3 is 16 amino acids. CDR3 coding DNA: TGCGCCAGCAGCCAAGATGGTACAGGGCGCGATTCACCCCTCCACTTT. Its translation: CASSQDGTGRDSPLHF.

The chain employs TRBV15 and TRBJ1-2; no reliable D call. Germline values: CDR1 LNHNV, CDR2 YYDKDF (reference sequence). V lost 0 bases and J lost 5, with 16 bases in between. This CDR3 has 16 amino acids. The CDR3 protein is CATSRDYGGLRYGYTF. CDR3 in DNA: TGTGCCACCAGCAGAGATTACGGAGGCCTTAGGTATGGCTACACCTTC.

The chain joins TRBV7-6 to TRBJ2-3, with 7 bases identical to TRBD1. V dropped 3 bases and J dropped 8; count of bases not matched to a gene: 8. In germline, CDR1 is SGHVS, CDR2 FNYEAQ. This CDR3 has 14 residues. The CDR3 nucleotides read TGTGCCAGCAGCTTGGGACAGACAGTGGGTACGCAGTATTTT. Translated: CASSLGQTVGTQYF.

The chain employs TRBV3-1 (or the pseudogene TRBV3-2) and TRBJ2-5; 7 bases map to TRBD1. The ends lost 4 bases at V and 0 bases at J; junction bases unmatched: 8. Germline lookup yields CDR1 LGHDT and CDR2 YNNKEL (reference sequence). The CDR3 is 16 residues long. The CDR3 sequence: CASSRRQGANQETQYF. CDR3 bases: TGTGCCAGCAGCCGCCGACAGGGTGCGAACCAAGAGACCCAGTACTTC.

The chain joins TRBV5-1 to TRBJ1-2; possible D gene TRBD1, 6 bases. The CDR3 extends over 16 amino acids. Germline V CDR1 and CDR2: SGHRS, YFSETQ. Trimming removed 4 bases from V and 3 bases from J, with 19 bases in between. CDR3 DNA sequence: TGCGCCAGCAGCCTGATTGTGACAGGAGAGGACTATGGCTACACCTTC. Protein sequence: CASSLIVTGEDYGYTF.

The chain has TRBV7-2 and TRBJ2-7, with 7 bases that match TRBD1. Germline V gene lookup returns CDR1 SGHTA and CDR2 FQGNSA. V was pared by 4 bases and J by 2 bases, with 2 bases of the junction left unmatched. The CDR3 is made up of 13 amino acids. DNA of the CDR3: TGTGCCAGCAGCTGGGGACAGACCTACGAGCAGTACTTC. Amino acids: CASSWGQTYEQYF. The complete variable domain, with remaining parts taken from reference TRBV7-2 and TRBJ2-7, reads GAGVSQSPSNKVTEKGKDVELRCDPISGHTALYWYRQSLGQGLEFLIYFQGNSAPDKSGLPSDRFSAERTGGSVSTLTIQRTQQEDSAVYLCASSWGQTYEQYFGPGTRLTVT.

This clone came up once. V and J are TRBV2 and TRBJ2-1; a weak D match, TRBD1 (6 bases). CDR1 and CDR2 from the germline V gene are SNHLY and FYNNEI. V was clipped by 7 bases and J by 3 bases, with 13 bases between them. The CDR3 extends over 14 amino acids. The CDR3 DNA sequence: TGTGCCAGCAAACTGGGGGCAAGCTACAATGAGCAGTTCTTC. It encodes CASKLGASYNEQFF.